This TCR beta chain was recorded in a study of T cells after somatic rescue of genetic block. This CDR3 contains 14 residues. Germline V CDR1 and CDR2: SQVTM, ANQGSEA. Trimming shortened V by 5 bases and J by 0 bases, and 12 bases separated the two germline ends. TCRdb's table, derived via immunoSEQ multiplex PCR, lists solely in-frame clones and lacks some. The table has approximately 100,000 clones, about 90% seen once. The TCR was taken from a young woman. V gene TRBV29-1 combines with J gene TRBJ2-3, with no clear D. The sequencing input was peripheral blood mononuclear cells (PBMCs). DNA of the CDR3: TGCAGCGTTTTGGTGCAAACTAGCACAGATACGCAGTATTTT. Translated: CSVLVQTSTDTQYF.